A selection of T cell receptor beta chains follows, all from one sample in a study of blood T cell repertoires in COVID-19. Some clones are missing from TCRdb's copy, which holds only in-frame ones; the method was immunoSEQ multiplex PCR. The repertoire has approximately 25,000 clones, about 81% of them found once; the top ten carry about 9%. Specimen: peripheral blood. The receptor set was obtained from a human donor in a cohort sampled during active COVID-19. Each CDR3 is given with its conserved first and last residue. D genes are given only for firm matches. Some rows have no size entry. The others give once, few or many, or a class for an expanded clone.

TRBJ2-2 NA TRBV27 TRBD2 CASSLLTSGEWVGELFF TGTGCCAGCAGTTTATTGACTAGCGGGGAGTGGGTCGGGGAGCTGTTTTTT
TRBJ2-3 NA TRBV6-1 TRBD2 CASSEAGLAGTSTDTQYF TGTGCCAGCAGTGAAGCCGGACTAGCGGGTACTAGCACAGATACGCAGTATTTT
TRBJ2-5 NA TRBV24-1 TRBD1 CATSDHTGEETQYF TGTGCCACCAGTGATCATACAGGGGAAGAGACCCAGTACTTC
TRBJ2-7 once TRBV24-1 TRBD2 CATSDETSGTYEQYF TGTGCCACCAGTGACGAGACTAGCGGGACCTACGAGCAGTACTTC
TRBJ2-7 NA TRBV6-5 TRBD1 CASRGTGAPYEQYF TGTGCCAGCAGAGGGACAGGGGCCCCCTACGAGCAGTACTTC
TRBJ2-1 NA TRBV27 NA CASSSSGGRSAYNEQFF TGTGCCAGCAGTTCCTCCGGGGGGCGATCAGCCTACAATGAGCAGTTCTTC
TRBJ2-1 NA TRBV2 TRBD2 CASSQVAGGPNEQFF TGTGCCAGCAGTCAGGTGGCGGGAGGGCCTAATGAGCAGTTCTTC
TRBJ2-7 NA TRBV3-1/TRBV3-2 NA CASSLRTNEQYF TGTGCCAGCAGCCTTAGAACGAACGAGCAGTACTTC
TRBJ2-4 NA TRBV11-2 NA CASSLGAGAMDIQYF TGTGCCAGCAGCTTAGGGGCAGGGGCCATGGACATTCAGTACTTC
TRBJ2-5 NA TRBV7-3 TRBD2 CASSLGAGGGETQYF TGTGCCAGCAGCTTAGGAGCGGGGGGCGGAGAGACCCAGTACTTC
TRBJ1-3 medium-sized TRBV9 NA CASSAGASGNTIYF TGTGCCAGCAGCGCAGGGGCGAGTGGAAACACCATATATTTT
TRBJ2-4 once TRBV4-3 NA CASSQAAPTSAKNIQYF TGCGCCAGCAGCCAAGCGGCGCCGACTTCAGCCAAAAACATTCAGTACTTC
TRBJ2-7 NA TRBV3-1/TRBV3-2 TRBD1 CASSRQGAYEQYF TGTGCCAGCAGCCGACAGGGGGCCTACGAGCAGTACTTC
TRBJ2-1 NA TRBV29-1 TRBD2 CSVNTGTSINEQFF TGCAGCGTTAACACCGGGACTAGCATCAATGAGCAGTTCTTC
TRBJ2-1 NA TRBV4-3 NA CASSQDANNEQFF TGCGCCAGCAGCCAAGATGCGAACAATGAGCAGTTCTTC
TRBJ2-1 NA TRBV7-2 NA CASSPGRNSYNEQFF TGTGCCAGCAGCCCGGGGAGGAACTCCTACAATGAGCAGTTCTTC
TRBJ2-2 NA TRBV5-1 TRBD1 CASSLDRGTGGELFF TGCGCCAGCAGCTTGGACAGGGGTACGGGCGGGGAGCTGTTTTTT
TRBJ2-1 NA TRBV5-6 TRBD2 CASSFVGLAAYNEQFF TGTGCCAGCAGCTTTGTAGGACTAGCGGCCTACAATGAGCAGTTCTTC
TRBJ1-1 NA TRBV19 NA CASSIGRISESMNTEAFF TGTGCCAGTAGTATAGGGAGGATATCAGAATCCATGAACACTGAAGCTTTCTTT
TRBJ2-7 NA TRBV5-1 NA CASSSQGLDEQYF TGCGCCAGCAGCTCCCAGGGCTTGGACGAGCAGTACTTC
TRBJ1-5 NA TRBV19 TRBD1 CASTTQGASNQPQHF TGTGCCAGTACCACACAGGGGGCAAGCAATCAGCCCCAGCATTTT
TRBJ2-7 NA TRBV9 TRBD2 CASSLGLAGVGEQYF TGTGCCAGCAGCTTGGGACTAGCGGGAGTGGGCGAGCAGTACTTC
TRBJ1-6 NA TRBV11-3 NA CASSPGGVDYNSPLHF TGTGCCAGCAGCCCTGGGGGGGTCGACTATAATTCACCCCTCCACTTT
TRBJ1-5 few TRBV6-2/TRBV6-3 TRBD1 CASSYTGNQGVQPQHF TGTGCCAGCAGTTACACAGGGAACCAGGGGGTTCAGCCCCAGCATTTT
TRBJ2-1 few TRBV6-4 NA CASSKESTGRNEQFF TGTGCCAGCAGTAAGGAGTCGACGGGGAGGAATGAGCAGTTCTTC
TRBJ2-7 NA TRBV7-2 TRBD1 CASSFYPGQSYEQYF TGTGCCAGCAGCTTTTATCCGGGACAGAGTTACGAGCAGTACTTC
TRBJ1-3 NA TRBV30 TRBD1 CAWEQGASGNTIYF TGTGCCTGGGAACAGGGGGCCTCTGGAAACACCATATATTTT
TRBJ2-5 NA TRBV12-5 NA CASGFLRVAGETQYF TGTGCTAGTGGTTTCCTCAGGGTGGCGGGGGAGACCCAGTACTTC
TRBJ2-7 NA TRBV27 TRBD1 CASSSWDSAYEQYF TGTGCCAGCAGTTCCTGGGACAGCGCCTACGAGCAGTACTTC
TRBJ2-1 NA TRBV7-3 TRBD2 CASSYRSGRNDEQFF TGTGCCAGCAGCTACCGTAGCGGGAGGAACGATGAGCAGTTCTTC
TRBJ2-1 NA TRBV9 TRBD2 CASSPPGLAGGFNEQFF TGTGCCAGCAGCCCCCCCGGGTTAGCGGGGGGGTTTAATGAGCAGTTCTTC
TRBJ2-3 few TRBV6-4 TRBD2 CASSDSTSGDTDTQYF TGTGCCAGCAGTGACTCGACTAGCGGGGACACAGATACGCAGTATTTT
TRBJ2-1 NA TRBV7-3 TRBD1 CASSLPGQGRNEQFF TGTGCCAGCAGCTTACCGGGACAGGGGCGGAATGAGCAGTTCTTC
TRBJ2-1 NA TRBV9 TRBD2 CASSVESGNGGTEQFF TGTGCCAGCAGCGTAGAAAGCGGGAACGGGGGGACCGAGCAGTTCTTC
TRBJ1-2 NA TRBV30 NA CAFLGGANYGYTF TGTGCCTTCTTAGGGGGGGCCAACTATGGCTACACCTTC
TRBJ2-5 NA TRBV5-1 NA CASSLVNYQETQYF TGCGCCAGCAGCTTGGTCAACTATCAAGAGACCCAGTACTTC
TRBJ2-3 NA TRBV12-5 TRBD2 CASGPRVAGGADTQYF TGTGCTAGTGGCCCCAGGGTAGCGGGAGGAGCAGATACGCAGTATTTT
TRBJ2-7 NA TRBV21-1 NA CASSLTGIPYEQYF TGTGCCAGCAGCCTGACAGGGATCCCTTACGAGCAGTACTTC
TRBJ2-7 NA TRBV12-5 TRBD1 CASGVTGGSYEQYF TGTGCTAGTGGTGTGACAGGGGGATCCTACGAGCAGTACTTC
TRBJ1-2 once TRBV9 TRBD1 CASSVVPLKTGTGGHYTF TGTGCCAGCAGCGTAGTCCCCCTTAAAACCGGGACAGGGGGGCACTACACCTTC
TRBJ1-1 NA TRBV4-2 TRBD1 CASSEAGGAGTEAFF TGTGCCAGCAGCGAGGCAGGGGGCGCGGGCACTGAAGCTTTCTTT
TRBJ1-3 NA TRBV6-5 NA CASSLDNSGNTIYF TGTGCCAGCAGTCTGGACAACTCTGGAAACACCATATATTTT
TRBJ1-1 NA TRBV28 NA CASRIWSITGVKGPEAFF TGTGCCAGCAGAATCTGGTCGATAACCGGGGTCAAAGGACCGGAAGCTTTCTTT
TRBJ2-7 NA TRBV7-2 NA CASSRTGSYEQYF TGTGCCAGCAGCCGAACAGGCTCCTACGAGCAGTACTTC
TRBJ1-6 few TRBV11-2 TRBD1 CASSLTGGKNSPLHF TGTGCCAGCAGCTTAACAGGGGGCAAGAATTCACCCCTCCACTTT
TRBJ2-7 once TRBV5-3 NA CARSLGASEYEQYF TGTGCCAGAAGCTTGGGTGCTAGCGAATACGAGCAGTACTTC
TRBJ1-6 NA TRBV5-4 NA CASRVGGSNNSPLHF TGTGCCAGCAGAGTCGGGGGATCAAATAATTCACCCCTCCACTTT
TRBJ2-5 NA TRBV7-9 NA CASSRKGRETQYF TGTGCCAGCAGCCGCAAGGGGAGGGAGACCCAGTACTTC
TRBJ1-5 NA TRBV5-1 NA CASSLDPGEYQPQHF TGCGCCAGCAGCTTGGATCCAGGGGAATATCAGCCCCAGCATTTT
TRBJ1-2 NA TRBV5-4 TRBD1 CASSLRDSHYGYTF TGTGCCAGCAGCTTAAGGGACAGCCACTATGGCTACACCTTC
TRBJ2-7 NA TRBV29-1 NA CSVHEGYEQYF TGCAGCGTCCATGAGGGCTACGAGCAGTACTTC
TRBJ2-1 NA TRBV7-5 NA CVRSFVPQAPLSSYNEQFF TGTGTCAGAAGCTTTGTACCTCAAGCGCCCCTGAGCTCCTACAATGAGCAGTTCTTC
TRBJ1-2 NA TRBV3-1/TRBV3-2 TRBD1 CASSPRQGRGYTF TGTGCCAGCAGCCCCCGACAGGGGAGAGGCTACACCTTC
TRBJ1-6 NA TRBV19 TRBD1 CASSIEGTGGYNSPLHF TGTGCCAGTAGTATAGAGGGGACAGGGGGCTATAATTCACCCCTCCACTTT
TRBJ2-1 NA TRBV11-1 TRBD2 CASSSGTSTNEQFF TGTGCCAGCAGCTCAGGGACTAGCACGAATGAGCAGTTCTTC
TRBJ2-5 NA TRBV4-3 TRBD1 CASSTHRGPQETQYF TGCGCCAGCAGCACCCACAGGGGGCCCCAAGAGACCCAGTACTTC
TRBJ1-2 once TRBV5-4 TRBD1 CASSSDRGAYGYTF TGTGCCAGCAGCTCTGACAGGGGCGCCTATGGCTACACCTTC